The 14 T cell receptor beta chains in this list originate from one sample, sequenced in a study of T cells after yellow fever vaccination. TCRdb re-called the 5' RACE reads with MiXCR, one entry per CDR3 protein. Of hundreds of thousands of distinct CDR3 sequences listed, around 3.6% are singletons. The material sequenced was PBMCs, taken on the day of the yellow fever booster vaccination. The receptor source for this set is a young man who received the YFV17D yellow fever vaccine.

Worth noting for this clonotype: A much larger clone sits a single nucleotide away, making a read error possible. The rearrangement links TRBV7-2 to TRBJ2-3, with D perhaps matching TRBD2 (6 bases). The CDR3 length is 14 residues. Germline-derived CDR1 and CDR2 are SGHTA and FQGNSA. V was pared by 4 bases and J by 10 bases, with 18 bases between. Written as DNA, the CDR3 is TGTGCCAGCAGCTCCACAAGCGGGCCTGGTGCGCAGTATTTT. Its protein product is CASSSTSGPGAQYF.

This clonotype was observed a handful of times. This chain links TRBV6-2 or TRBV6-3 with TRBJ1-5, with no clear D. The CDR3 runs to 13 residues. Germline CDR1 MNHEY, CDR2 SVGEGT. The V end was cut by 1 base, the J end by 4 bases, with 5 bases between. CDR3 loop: CASSYLQNQPQHF. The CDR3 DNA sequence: TGTGCCAGCAGTTACTTGCAAAATCAGCCCCAGCATTTT.

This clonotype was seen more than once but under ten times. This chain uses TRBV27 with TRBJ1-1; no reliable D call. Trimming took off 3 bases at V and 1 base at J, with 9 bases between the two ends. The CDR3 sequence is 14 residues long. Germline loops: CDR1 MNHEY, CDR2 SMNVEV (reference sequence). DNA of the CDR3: TGTGCCAGCAGTTTTATGGGTCGGAACACTGAAGCTTTCTTT. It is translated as CASSFMGRNTEAFF.

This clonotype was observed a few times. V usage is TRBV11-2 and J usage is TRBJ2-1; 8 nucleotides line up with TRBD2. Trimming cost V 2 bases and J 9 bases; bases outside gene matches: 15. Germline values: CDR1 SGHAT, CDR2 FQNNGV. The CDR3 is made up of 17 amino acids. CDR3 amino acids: CASSLNRGIGGAVEQFF. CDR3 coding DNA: TGTGCCAGCAGCTTAAATAGGGGGATCGGGGGGGCCGTTGAGCAGTTCTTC.

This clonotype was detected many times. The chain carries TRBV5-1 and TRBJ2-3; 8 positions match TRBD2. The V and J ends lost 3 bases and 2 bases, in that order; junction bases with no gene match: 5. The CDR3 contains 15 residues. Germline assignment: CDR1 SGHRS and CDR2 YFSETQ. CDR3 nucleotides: TGCGCCAGCAGCTCGGGGCGGGGGGACACAGATACGCAGTATTTT. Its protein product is CASSSGRGDTDTQYF.

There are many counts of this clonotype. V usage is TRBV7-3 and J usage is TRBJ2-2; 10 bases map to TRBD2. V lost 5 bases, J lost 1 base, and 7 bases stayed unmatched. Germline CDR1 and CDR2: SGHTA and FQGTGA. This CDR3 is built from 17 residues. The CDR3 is CASSARLAGQNTGELFF. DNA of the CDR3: TGTGCCAGCAGCGCCCGACTAGCGGGCCAGAACACCGGGGAGCTGTTTTTT.

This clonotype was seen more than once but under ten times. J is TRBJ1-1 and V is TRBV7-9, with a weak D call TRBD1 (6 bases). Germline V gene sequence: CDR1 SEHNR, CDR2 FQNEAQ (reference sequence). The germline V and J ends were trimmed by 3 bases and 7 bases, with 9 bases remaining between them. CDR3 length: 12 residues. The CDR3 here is CASSFKDSEAFF. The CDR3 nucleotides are TGTGCCAGCAGCTTTAAGGACAGTGAAGCTTTCTTT.

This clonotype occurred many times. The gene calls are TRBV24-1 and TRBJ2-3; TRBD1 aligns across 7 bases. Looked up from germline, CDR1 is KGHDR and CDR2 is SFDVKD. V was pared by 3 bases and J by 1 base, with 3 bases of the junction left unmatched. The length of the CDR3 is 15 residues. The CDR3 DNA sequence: TGTGCCACCAGTGATCCGGGACAGCGCACAGATACGCAGTATTTT. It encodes CATSDPGQRTDTQYF.

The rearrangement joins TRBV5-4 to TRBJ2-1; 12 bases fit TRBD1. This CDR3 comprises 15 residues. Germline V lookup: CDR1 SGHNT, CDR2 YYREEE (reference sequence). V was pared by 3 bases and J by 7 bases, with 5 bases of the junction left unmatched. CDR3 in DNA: TGTGCCAGCAGCTGGGGGACAGGGGGCAGAAATGAGCAGTTCTTC. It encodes CASSWGTGGRNEQFF.

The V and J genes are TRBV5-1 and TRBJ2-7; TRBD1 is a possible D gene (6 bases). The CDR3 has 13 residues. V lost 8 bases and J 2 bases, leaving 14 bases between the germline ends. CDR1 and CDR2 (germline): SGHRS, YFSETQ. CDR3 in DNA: TGCGCCAGTCAGGGGACCGCCACCTACGAGCAGTACTTC. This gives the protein CASQGTATYEQYF. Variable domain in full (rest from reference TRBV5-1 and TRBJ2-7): KAGVTQTPRYLIKTRGQQVTLSCSPISGHRSVSWYQQTPGQGLQFLFEYFSETQRNKGNFPGRFSGRQFSNSRSEMNVSTLELGDSALYLCASQGTATYEQYFGPGTRLTVT.

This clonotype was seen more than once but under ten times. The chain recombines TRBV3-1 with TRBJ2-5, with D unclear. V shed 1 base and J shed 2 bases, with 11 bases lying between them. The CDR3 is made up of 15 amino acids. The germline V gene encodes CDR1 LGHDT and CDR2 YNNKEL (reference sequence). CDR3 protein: CASSQGVSHQETQYF. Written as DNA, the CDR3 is TGTGCCAGCAGCCAAGGAGTTAGCCATCAAGAGACCCAGTACTTC.

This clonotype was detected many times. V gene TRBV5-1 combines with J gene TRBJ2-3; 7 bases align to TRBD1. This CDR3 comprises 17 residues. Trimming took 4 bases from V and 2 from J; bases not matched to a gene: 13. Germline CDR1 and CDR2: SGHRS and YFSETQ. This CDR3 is CASSNRIRTGPTDTQYF. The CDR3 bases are TGCGCCAGCAGCAACCGAATAAGGACAGGCCCCACAGATACGCAGTATTTT.

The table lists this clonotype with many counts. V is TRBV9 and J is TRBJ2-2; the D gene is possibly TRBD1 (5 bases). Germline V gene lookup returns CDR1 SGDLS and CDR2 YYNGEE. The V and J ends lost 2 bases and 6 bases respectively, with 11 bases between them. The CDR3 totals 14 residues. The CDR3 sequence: CASSVSGSAGELFF. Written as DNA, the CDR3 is TGTGCCAGCAGCGTTTCAGGGTCGGCCGGGGAGCTGTTTTTT.

CDR3 sequence (DNA): TGTGCCAGCAGCCGAACCACTAGCGGAACCTACGAGCAGTACTTC. Residues: CASSRTTSGTYEQYF. The chain is built from TRBV7-2 and TRBJ2-7; 8 bases align to TRBD2. Per germline, CDR1 SGHTA and CDR2 FQGNSA. The CDR3 totals 15 residues. V was pared by 5 bases and J by 2 bases, with 8 bases of the junction left unmatched.